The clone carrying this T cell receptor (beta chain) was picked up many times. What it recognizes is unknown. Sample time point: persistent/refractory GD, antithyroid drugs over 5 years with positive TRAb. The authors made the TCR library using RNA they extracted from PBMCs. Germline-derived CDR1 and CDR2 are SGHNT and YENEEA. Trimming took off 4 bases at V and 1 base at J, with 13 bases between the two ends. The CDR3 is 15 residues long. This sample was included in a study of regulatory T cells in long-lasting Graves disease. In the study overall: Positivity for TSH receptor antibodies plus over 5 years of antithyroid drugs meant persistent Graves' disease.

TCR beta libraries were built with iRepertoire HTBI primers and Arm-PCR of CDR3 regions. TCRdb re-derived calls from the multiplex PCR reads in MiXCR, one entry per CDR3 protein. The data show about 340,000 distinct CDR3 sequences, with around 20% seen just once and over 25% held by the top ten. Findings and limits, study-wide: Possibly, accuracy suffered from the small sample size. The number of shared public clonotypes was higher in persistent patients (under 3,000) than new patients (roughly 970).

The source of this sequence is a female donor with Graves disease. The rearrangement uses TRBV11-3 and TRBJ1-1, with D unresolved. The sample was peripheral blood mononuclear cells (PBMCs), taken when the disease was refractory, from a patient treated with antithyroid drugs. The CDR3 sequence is CASSSRYTPNTEAFF. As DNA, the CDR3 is TGTGCCAGCAGCTCTCGATACACCCCGAACACTGAAGCTTTCTTT.